This T cell receptor beta chain originates from a study of cytomegalovirus exposure and HLA in healthy donors. Study observations and caveats: Cytomegalovirus association was assigned to more than 150 TCR beta chains. In a later analysis, 17,000 or so TCR beta sequences were associated with HLA alleles at 0.05 false discovery rate.

A multiplex PCR was run with 60 Vbeta primers and 13 Jbeta primers. The method was immunoSEQ multiplex PCR; TCRdb's version includes in-frame clones alone and lacks a portion of them. The sample shows over 150,000 clones, roughly four fifths of them seen only once. Remarks on this clone: Its target is unknown.

The sample was PBMCs. This receptor was obtained from a middle-aged man in good health and CMV-seropositive.

CDR3 DNA sequence: TGTGCCAGCTCACCCCAGAGACAGGGGCGCCAAACTGAAGCTTTCTTT. This translates into CASSPQRQGRQTEAFF. V and J are TRBV18 and TRBJ1-1; TRBD1 matches 8 bases. Germline CDR1 reads KGHSH; CDR2 reads LQKENI. After removal of 3 bases from V and 5 bases from J, the junction contained 11 bases not matched to a gene. The CDR3 loop spans 16 amino acids.